The 32 T cell receptor beta chains reported below all come from one sample, sequenced in a study of cytomegalovirus exposure and HLA in healthy donors. PCR involved 60 Vbeta and 13 Jbeta primers. Clones were read by immunoSEQ multiplex PCR, and TCRdb kept only the in-frame ones, dropping some. This table holds some 150,000 clones, 76% found once. The material sequenced was PBMCs. The receptors originated from a woman in her thirties or forties in good health and CMV-seronegative.

V gene TRBV28 combines with J gene TRBJ1-2, with 7 bases identical to TRBD1. The length of the CDR3 is 14 residues. Trimming took 6 bases from V and 2 from J; bases not matched to a gene: 6. Germline loops: CDR1 MDHEN, CDR2 SYDVKM. The CDR3 spells CASRVSGGNYGYTF. In nucleotides, the CDR3 is TGTGCCAGCAGGGTATCAGGGGGGAACTATGGCTACACCTTC.

This clone appeared a single time. J is TRBJ1-2 and V is TRBV4-2, with TRBD1 matching over 8 bases. In germline, CDR1 is LGHNA, CDR2 YNFKEQ. The CDR3 totals 16 residues. V was pared by 1 base and J by 4 bases, with 8 bases of the junction left unmatched. Written as DNA, the CDR3 is TGTGCCAGCAGCCAAGGAGGGGGACAGGAAGGCTATGGCTACACCTTC. Amino acid sequence: CASSQGGGQEGYGYTF.

This chain joins TRBV19 and TRBJ2-7; the D gene is possibly TRBD2 (7 bases). V lost 3 bases and J 1 base, leaving 13 bases between the germline ends. The CDR3 is made up of 15 amino acids. The V gene's germline CDR1 is LNHDA and CDR2 SQIVND (reference sequence). The CDR3 DNA reads as TGTGCCAGTAGTATTGCGGGGGCTGATTCCTACGAGCAGTACTTC. Translation gives CASSIAGADSYEQYF.

The chain joins TRBV14 to TRBJ2-7, with a possible D match to TRBD2 (5 bases). This CDR3 contains 15 residues. The germline CDR1 and CDR2 sequences are SGHDN and FVKESK. Trimming stripped 1 base from V and 7 bases from J, with 17 bases between. The DNA for the CDR3 is TGTGCCAGCAGCCAAGCCTCGGGGTTGTTAGGAGAGCAGTACTTC. Translating it yields CASSQASGLLGEQYF.

The rearrangement uses TRBV7-6 and TRBJ2-6; tentative D call: TRBD1 (7 bases). The germline V gene encodes CDR1 SGHVS and CDR2 FNYEAQ. CDR3 length equals 18 residues. Trimming took 2 bases from V and 3 from J, leaving 17 bases between them. CDR3 protein: CASSLRQGGSGGANVLTF. In DNA form, the CDR3 reads TGTGCCAGCAGCTTACGGCAGGGGGGTTCGGGTGGGGCCAACGTCCTGACTTTC.

This clone was found once. The V and J genes are TRBV11-2 and TRBJ2-6; no clear D gene. Trimming stripped 11 bases from V and 3 bases from J, with 2 bases between. The CDR3 totals 10 residues. Per germline, CDR1 SGHAT and CDR2 FQNNGV. The CDR3 loop reads CAYGANVLTF. CDR3 nucleotide sequence: TGTGCCTATGGGGCCAACGTCCTGACTTTC.

The chain has TRBV5-1 and TRBJ1-2; the D gene is possibly TRBD1 (6 bases). The CDR3 runs 14 residues. The ends were cut back, 4 bases at V and 0 bases at J, with 10 bases in the middle. CDR1 and CDR2 from the germline V gene are SGHRS and YFSETQ. This CDR3 is CASSLDRTNYGYTF. The CDR3 nucleotides read TGCGCCAGCAGCCTGGACAGAACTAACTATGGCTACACCTTC. Supplemented by reference TRBV5-1 and TRBJ1-2, the full variable domain reads KAGVTQTPRYLIKTRGQQVTLSCSPISGHRSVSWYQQTPGQGLQFLFEYFSETQRNKGNFPGRFSGRQFSNSRSEMNVSTLELGDSALYLCASSLDRTNYGYTFGSGTRLTVV.

As concerns this clone: Relative to the germline gene, one junction end is altered; a read error may explain this. This chain links TRBV7-9 with TRBJ1-1, with TRBD1 as a possible D gene (5 bases). The CDR3 is 17 residues long. From germline, CDR1 is SEHNR and CDR2 FQNEAQ (reference sequence). CDR3 residues: CSSSLEAGHAKSTEAFF. The CDR3 DNA reads as TGTTCCAGCAGCTTAGAGGCAGGGCACGCTAAGAGCACTGAAGCTTTCTTT.

The rearrangement links TRBV27 to TRBJ2-1, with 7 bases fitting TRBD2. CDR3 size: 18 residues. The V gene end was trimmed by 8 bases and the J gene end by 0 bases; junction bases not matched to a gene: 16. Germline assignment: CDR1 MNHEY and CDR2 SMNVEV (reference sequence). In DNA form, the CDR3 reads TGTGCCAGCGCAATTCGAAGCGGGGCGGGGAGCTCCTACAATGAGCAGTTCTTC. Encoded protein: CASAIRSGAGSSYNEQFF.

The chain recombines TRBV29-1 with TRBJ2-2, with 7 bases matching TRBD2. The trim removed 4 bases at V and 6 bases at J, leaving 8 bases unmatched. This CDR3 has 14 residues. CDR1 and CDR2 from the germline V gene are SQVTM and ANQGSEA. CDR3 bases: TGCAGCGTTGGCGGGAGAGGGTTGTCCGGGGAGCTGTTTTTT. It is translated as CSVGGRGLSGELFF.

V usage is TRBV23-1 and J usage is TRBJ1-4, with 11 nucleotides matching TRBD1. TRBV23-1 is designated an ORF whose function remains uncertain. The CDR3 loop spans 18 amino acids. After removal of 4 bases from V and 7 bases from J, the junction contained 14 bases not matched to a gene. CDR3 region: CASSRGQGGRYECEKLFF. The DNA of the CDR3 is TGCGCCAGCAGTCGGGGACAGGGGGGAAGGTATGAATGTGAAAAACTGTTTTTT.

The V call is TRBV29-1, the J call TRBJ2-3, with TRBD2 matching 8 bases. J lost 0 bases, V lost 8 bases, and 4 bases had no gene match. The CDR3 loop spans 13 amino acids. The germline V gene has CDR1 SQVTM and CDR2 ANQGSEA. The CDR3 here is CSSRGGSTDTQYF. The CDR3 DNA sequence: TGCAGCTCCCGGGGGGGGAGCACAGATACGCAGTATTTT.

This clone was found once. The J gene is TRBJ2-6, the V gene TRBV18; 7 positions agree with TRBD1. The trim removed 2 bases at V and 2 bases at J, leaving 12 bases unmatched. Germline V gene sequence: CDR1 KGHSH, CDR2 LQKENI. The CDR3 runs 19 residues. CDR3: CASSPTRGQPLPGANVLTF. The CDR3 region has the DNA TGTGCCAGCTCACCAACTCGGGGACAGCCCCTACCTGGGGCCAACGTCCTGACTTTC.

The gene calls are TRBV5-1 and TRBJ2-1; possibly TRBD2 for D (6 bases). Trimming stripped 0 bases from V and 5 bases from J, with 9 bases between. This CDR3 has 14 residues. CDR1 and CDR2 (germline): SGHRS, YFSETQ. CDR3: CASSLAGEDNEQFF. CDR3 nucleotides: TGCGCCAGCAGCTTGGCGGGAGAGGACAATGAGCAGTTCTTC. The variable domain in full, with the rest retrieved from reference TRBV5-1 and TRBJ2-1, is KAGVTQTPRYLIKTRGQQVTLSCSPISGHRSVSWYQQTPGQGLQFLFEYFSETQRNKGNFPGRFSGRQFSNSRSEMNVSTLELGDSALYLCASSLAGEDNEQFFGPGTRLTVL.

V and J are TRBV12-5 and TRBJ2-1; TRBD2 matches 10 bases. The V segment lost 10 bases and the J segment 8 bases; nucleotides outside the gene matches: 14. This CDR3 spans 15 amino acids. Germline CDR1 LGHNT, CDR2 FRNRAP. CDR3 in DNA: TGTGCTAACGGGCTAGCGGGAGCCCCGGGGTATGAGCAGTTCTTC. Translating it yields CANGLAGAPGYEQFF.

As to this clone: The DNA is left out, because the CDR3 cannot be placed on it with certainty; the CDR3 is given as TCRdb lists it. The rearrangement links TRBV19 to TRBJ2-2; the table's D call, TRBD1, was not checked against the DNA. Counting both end residues, the CDR3 totals 15 amino acids. Germline CDR1 LNHDA, CDR2 SQIVND (reference sequence). The CDR3 is CASSYRDGAPGSCFF.

The chain employs TRBV28 and TRBJ1-4; 9 bases line up with TRBD1. Germline CDR1 reads MDHEN; CDR2 reads SYDVKM. Trimming removed 7 bases from V and 10 bases from J; junction bases left unmatched: 4. The CDR3 has 12 amino acids. CDR3 sequence (DNA): TGTGCCAGCACCCAACAGGGGGCAAAACTGTTTTTT. Encoded protein: CASTQQGAKLFF.

This sequence joins TRBV18 and TRBJ2-2; D may be TRBD2 (5 bases). The CDR3 consists of 15 residues. Trimming pared 3 bases from V and 3 bases from J, leaving 11 bases between. Per germline, CDR1 KGHSH and CDR2 LQKENI. CDR3: CASSPTKGDTGELFF. CDR3 coding DNA: TGTGCCAGCTCACCCACAAAGGGAGACACCGGGGAGCTGTTTTTT.

The rearrangement links TRBV11-2 to TRBJ1-3, with no clear D. The CDR3 is 16 amino acids. Germline CDR1 SGHAT, CDR2 FQNNGV. V lost 2 bases to trimming and J lost 0 bases, with 11 bases between them. The CDR3 sequence is CASSLLAASSGNTIYF. The CDR3 DNA follows: TGTGCCAGCAGCTTACTTGCGGCGAGCTCTGGAAACACCATATATTTT.

This sequence joins TRBV9 and TRBJ2-4; 11 nucleotides agree with TRBD2. Trimming cost V 0 bases and J 7 bases; bases outside gene matches: 12. The CDR3 sequence is 18 residues long. CDR1 and CDR2 from the germline V gene are SGDLS and YYNGEE. CDR3 DNA sequence: TGTGCCAGCAGCGTAGGGGGACTAGCGGATTCGAGACGGAACATTCAGTACTTC. Encoded protein: CASSVGGLADSRRNIQYF.

The chain couples TRBV19 to TRBJ1-2, with D maybe TRBD1 (6 bases). V gave up 3 bases and J gave up 9 bases, with 8 bases separating them. CDR1 and CDR2 from the germline V gene are LNHDA and SQIVND (reference sequence). The CDR3 has 11 residues. The CDR3 region has the DNA TGTGCCAGTAGTATGGGGGACAGCTACACCTTC. Its protein is CASSMGDSYTF.

The chain links TRBV4-1 to TRBJ1-2; D unresolved. This CDR3 contains 13 residues. The V gene lost 3 bases and the J gene lost 2 bases, with 7 bases spanning the gap. Germline V gene lookup returns CDR1 MGHRA and CDR2 YSYEKL. CDR3 region: CASSQGRNYGYTF. The CDR3, as DNA: TGCGCCAGCAGCCAGGGGAGGAACTATGGCTACACCTTC.

This chain uses TRBV28 with TRBJ1-2; TRBD1 aligns across 7 bases. CDR1 MDHEN and CDR2 SYDVKM come from the germline V gene. The CDR3 spans 13 residues. V lost 4 bases and J lost 4; bases outside the gene matches: 3. CDR3 protein: CASSWGQFYGYTF. In DNA form, the CDR3 reads TGTGCCAGCAGTTGGGGACAGTTCTATGGCTACACCTTC.

The V and J genes are TRBV6-1 and TRBJ1-5; no clear D. Trimming took 7 bases from V and 3 from J, leaving 10 bases between them. The CDR3 loop spans 13 amino acids. Germline V gives CDR1 MNHNS, CDR2 SASEGT. CDR3 in amino acids: CASISQHNQPQHF. The CDR3 DNA reads TGTGCCAGCATTAGCCAACACAATCAGCCCCAGCATTTT.

V usage is TRBV9 and J usage is TRBJ2-1; 9 nucleotides align to TRBD2. Germline assignment: CDR1 SGDLS and CDR2 YYNGEE. V dropped 0 bases and J dropped 5; count of bases not matched to a gene: 9. This CDR3 spans 17 amino acids. The CDR3 nucleotides read TGTGCCAGCAGCGTAGGGACCGGGACTAGCTTTGACAATGAGCAGTTCTTC. Protein: CASSVGTGTSFDNEQFF.

The chain joins TRBV18 to TRBJ2-3, with 9 bases aligning to TRBD1. With V trimmed by 3 bases and J by 4 bases, 2 bases remained unmatched. This CDR3 contains 14 residues. The germline V gene has CDR1 KGHSH and CDR2 LQKENI. This chain's CDR3 is CASSPGQGPDTQYF. The CDR3 nucleotides are TGTGCCAGCTCACCGGGACAGGGTCCAGATACGCAGTATTTT.

The rearrangement joins TRBV5-6 to TRBJ2-1; 12 bases agree with TRBD1. Germline CDR1 and CDR2: SGHDT and YYEEEE. The CDR3 runs to 15 residues. The V segment lost 4 bases and the J segment 7 bases; nucleotides outside the gene matches: 6. CDR3 coding DNA: TGTGCCAGCAGCCACCGGGACAGGGGGCAGAATGAGCAGTTCTTC. It translates to CASSHRDRGQNEQFF.

The chain couples TRBV4-2 to TRBJ1-1; 7 bases align to TRBD1. Per germline, CDR1 LGHNA and CDR2 YNFKEQ. The V gene end was trimmed by 2 bases and the J gene end by 1 base; junction bases not matched to a gene: 4. The CDR3 runs to 15 residues. CDR3 loop: CASSQPQGENTEAFF. The CDR3 bases are TGTGCCAGCAGCCAACCCCAGGGGGAGAACACTGAAGCTTTCTTT.

V and J are TRBV19 and TRBJ2-1; 8 bases align to TRBD1. The J segment lost 0 bases and the V segment lost 5 bases, leaving 6 bases of the junction unmatched. CDR1 and CDR2 (germline): LNHDA, SQIVND (reference sequence). CDR3 size: 16 residues. CDR3: CASSWRTGISYNEQFF. The CDR3 DNA follows: TGTGCCAGTAGTTGGCGGACAGGGATCTCCTACAATGAGCAGTTCTTC.

The genes are TRBV25-1 and TRBJ2-3, with D possibly being TRBD2 (5 bases). The CDR3 spans 13 residues. Per germline, CDR1 MGHDK and CDR2 SYGVNS. The V end lost 3 bases, the J end lost 5 bases, and 9 bases lay between the germline ends. The CDR3 nucleotides are TGTGCCAGCAGTGACTTAGGAGGAGATACGCAGTATTTT. Protein: CASSDLGGDTQYF.

The chain carries TRBV2 and TRBJ1-2; D unresolved. V was cut by 5 bases and J by 1 base, with 8 bases left in between. This CDR3 has 13 residues. The germline CDR1 and CDR2 sequences are SNHLY and FYNNEI. The CDR3, as DNA: TGTGCCAGCAGTCAAGTAATTAACTATGGCTACACCTTC. Amino acids: CASSQVINYGYTF.

V gene TRBV28 combines with J gene TRBJ1-2; possibly TRBD1 for D (5 bases). The CDR3 totals 12 residues. Trimming left V 10 bases short and J 0 bases short, with 9 bases between. CDR1 MDHEN and CDR2 SYDVKM come from the germline V gene. CDR3 sequence reads: CAITGPNYGYTF. For the CDR3, the DNA is TGTGCCATCACAGGTCCTAACTATGGCTACACCTTC.